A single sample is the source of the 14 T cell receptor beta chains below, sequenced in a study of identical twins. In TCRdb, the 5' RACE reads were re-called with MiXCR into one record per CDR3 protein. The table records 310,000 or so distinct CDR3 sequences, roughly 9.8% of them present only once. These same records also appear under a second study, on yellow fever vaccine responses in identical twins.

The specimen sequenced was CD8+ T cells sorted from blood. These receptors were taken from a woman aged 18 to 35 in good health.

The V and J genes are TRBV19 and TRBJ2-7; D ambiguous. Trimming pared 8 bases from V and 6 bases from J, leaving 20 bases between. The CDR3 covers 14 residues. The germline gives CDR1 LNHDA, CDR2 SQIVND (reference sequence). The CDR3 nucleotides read TGTGCCAGTGGTGGTGGGCCTCCTCCACGCGAGCAGTACTTC. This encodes CASGGGPPPREQYF.

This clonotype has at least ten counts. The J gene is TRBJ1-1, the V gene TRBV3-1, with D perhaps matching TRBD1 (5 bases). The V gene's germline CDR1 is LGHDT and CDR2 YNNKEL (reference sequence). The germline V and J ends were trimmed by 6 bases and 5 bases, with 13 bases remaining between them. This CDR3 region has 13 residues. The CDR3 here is CASRLGAGTEAFF. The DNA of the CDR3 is TGTGCCAGCAGACTTGGGGCAGGTACTGAAGCTTTCTTT.

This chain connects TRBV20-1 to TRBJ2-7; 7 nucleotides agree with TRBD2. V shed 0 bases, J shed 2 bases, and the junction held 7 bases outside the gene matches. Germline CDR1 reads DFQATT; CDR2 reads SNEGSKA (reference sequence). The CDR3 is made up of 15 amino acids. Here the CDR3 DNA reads TGCAGTGCTAGAGATTGGGAGGGACGGCCCTACGAGCAGTACTTC. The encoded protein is CSARDWEGRPYEQYF.

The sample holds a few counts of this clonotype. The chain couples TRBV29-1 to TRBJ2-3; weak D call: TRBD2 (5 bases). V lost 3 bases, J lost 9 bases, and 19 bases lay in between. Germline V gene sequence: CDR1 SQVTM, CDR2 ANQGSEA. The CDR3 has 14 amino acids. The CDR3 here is CSVDLDLDPGTQYF. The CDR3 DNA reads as TGCAGCGTTGACCTGGACCTTGACCCGGGAACGCAGTATTTT.

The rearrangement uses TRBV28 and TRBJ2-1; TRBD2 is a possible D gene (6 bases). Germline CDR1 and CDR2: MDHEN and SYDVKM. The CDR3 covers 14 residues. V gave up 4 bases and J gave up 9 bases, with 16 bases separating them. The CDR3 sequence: CASSSHLLAAEQFF. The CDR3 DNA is TGTGCCAGCAGTTCACACCTCTTAGCGGCTGAGCAGTTCTTC.

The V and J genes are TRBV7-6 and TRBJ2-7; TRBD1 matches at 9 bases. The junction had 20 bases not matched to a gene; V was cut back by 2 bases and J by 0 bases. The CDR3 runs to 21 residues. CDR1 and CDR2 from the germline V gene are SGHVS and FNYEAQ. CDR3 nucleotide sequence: TGTGCCAGCAGCTTAACATACTCTGGGACAGGGAAAAACCGATCCTCCTACGAGCAGTACTTC. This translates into CASSLTYSGTGKNRSSYEQYF.

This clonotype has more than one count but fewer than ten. The CDR3 bases are TGCGCCAGCAGCTTGGAGGTAATAGGCACAGATACGCAGTATTTT. This gives the protein CASSLEVIGTDTQYF. The chain couples TRBV5-1 to TRBJ2-3; D ambiguous. Germline V gene lookup returns CDR1 SGHRS and CDR2 YFSETQ. The CDR3 is 15 residues long. V gave up 0 bases and J gave up 1 base, with 9 bases separating them. The full variable domain, completed using reference TRBV5-1 and TRBJ2-3, is KAGVTQTPRYLIKTRGQQVTLSCSPISGHRSVSWYQQTPGQGLQFLFEYFSETQRNKGNFPGRFSGRQFSNSRSEMNVSTLELGDSALYLCASSLEVIGTDTQYFGPGTRLTVL.

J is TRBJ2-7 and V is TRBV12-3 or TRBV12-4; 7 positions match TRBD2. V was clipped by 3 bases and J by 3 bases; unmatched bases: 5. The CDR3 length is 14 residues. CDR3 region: CASSFGGTIYEQYF. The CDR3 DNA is TGTGCCAGCAGTTTTGGGGGGACTATCTACGAGCAGTACTTC.

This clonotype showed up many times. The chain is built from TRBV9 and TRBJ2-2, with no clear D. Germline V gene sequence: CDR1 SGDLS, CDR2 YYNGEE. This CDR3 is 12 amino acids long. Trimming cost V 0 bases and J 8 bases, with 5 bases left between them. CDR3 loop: CASSVAGGELFF. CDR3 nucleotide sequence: TGTGCCAGCAGCGTAGCTGGAGGGGAGCTGTTTTTT.

In DNA form, the CDR3 reads TGTGCCAGCAGCCAATTCGACAAGGCTTCCAATTCACCCCTCCACTTT. As protein: CASSQFDKASNSPLHF. The chain links TRBV16 to TRBJ1-6; no firm D call. This CDR3 is 16 amino acids long. V lost 1 base and J 7 bases, leaving 14 bases between the germline ends. Germline CDR1 KGHSY, CDR2 FQNENV.

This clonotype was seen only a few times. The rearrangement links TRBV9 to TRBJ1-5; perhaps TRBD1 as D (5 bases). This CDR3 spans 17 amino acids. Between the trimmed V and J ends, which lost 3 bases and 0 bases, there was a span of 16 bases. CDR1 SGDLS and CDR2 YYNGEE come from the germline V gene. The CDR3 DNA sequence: TGTGCCAGCAGCGCCGAAGCGGGACCTTATAGCAATCAGCCCCAGCATTTT. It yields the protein CASSAEAGPYSNQPQHF.

The CDR3 is CASSLAPVQGTDGYTF. In DNA, the CDR3 is TGCGCCAGCAGCTTGGCCCCCGTACAGGGTACAGATGGCTACACCTTC. The chain carries TRBV5-1 and TRBJ1-2; TRBD1 might be the D (6 bases). The germline V gene encodes CDR1 SGHRS and CDR2 YFSETQ. Between the trimmed V and J ends, which lost 0 bases and 6 bases, there was a span of 18 bases. This CDR3 is 16 amino acids long.

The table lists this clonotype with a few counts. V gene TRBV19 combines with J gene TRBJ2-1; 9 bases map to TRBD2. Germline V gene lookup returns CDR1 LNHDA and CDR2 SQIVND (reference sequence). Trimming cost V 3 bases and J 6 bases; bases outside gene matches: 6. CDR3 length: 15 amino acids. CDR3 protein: CASSILAGGSNEQFF. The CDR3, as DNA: TGTGCCAGTAGTATTCTGGCGGGGGGGAGCAATGAGCAGTTCTTC.

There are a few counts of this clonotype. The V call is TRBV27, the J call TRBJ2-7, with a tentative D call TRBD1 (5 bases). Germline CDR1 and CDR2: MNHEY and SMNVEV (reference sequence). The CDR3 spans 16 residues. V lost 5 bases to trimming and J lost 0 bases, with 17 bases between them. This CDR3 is CASSPTLTASSYEQYF. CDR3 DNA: TGTGCCAGCAGTCCCACCCTGACAGCGAGCTCCTACGAGCAGTACTTC.